Included here is one TCR beta chain sequence, with context. The source of the PBMCs was approximately 9.5 ml of fresh peripheral blood. This entry comes from a study of T cells in Graves' hyperthyroidism and ophthalmopathy. About the research overall: Peripheral blood draws took place at initial diagnosis, ahead of any treatment.

CDR1 is MDHEN and CDR2 is SYDVKM in the germline V gene. V was clipped by 3 bases and J by 0 bases; unmatched bases: 9. The CDR3 has 17 residues. TCR beta CDR3 region amplification was performed from RNA transcripts. Using the HTBI primer set, a first-round RT-PCR was run on the TCR CDR3. TCRdb re-called the multiplex PCR reads with MiXCR, one entry per CDR3 protein. This sample carries about 290,000 distinct CDR3 sequences, 12% to 15% of them seen once, and the ten largest clones take roughly 7.9%. The chain joins TRBV28 to TRBJ1-1; 8 bases match TRBD1. Sequenced: blood. This TCR derives from a woman in her thirties or forties with Graves' hyperthyroidism. The CDR3 sequence: CASSFPSGGFLNTEAFF. The CDR3 coding sequence is TGTGCCAGCAGTTTCCCCTCAGGGGGCTTTCTGAACACTGAAGCTTTCTTT.